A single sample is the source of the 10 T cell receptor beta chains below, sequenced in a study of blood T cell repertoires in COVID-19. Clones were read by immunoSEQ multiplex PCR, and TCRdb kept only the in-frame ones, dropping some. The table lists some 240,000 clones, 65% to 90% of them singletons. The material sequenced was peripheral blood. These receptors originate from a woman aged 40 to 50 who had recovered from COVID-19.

As DNA, the CDR3 is TGTGCCAGCAGCGTAGGGGACAGAGAGGTGACCCAGTACTTC. It is translated as CASSVGDREVTQYF. The rearrangement links TRBV9 to TRBJ2-5; 7 bases line up with TRBD1. This CDR3 spans 14 amino acids. Trimming took 0 bases from V and 7 from J; bases not matched to a gene: 6. CDR1 SGDLS and CDR2 YYNGEE come from the germline V gene. Looking up the rest from reference TRBV9 and TRBJ2-5 gives the full variable domain: DSGVTQTPKHLITATGQRVTLRCSPRSGDLSVYWYQQSLDQGLQFLIQYYNGEERAKGNILERFSAQQFPDLHSELNLSSLELGDSALYFCASSVGDREVTQYFGPGTRLLVL.

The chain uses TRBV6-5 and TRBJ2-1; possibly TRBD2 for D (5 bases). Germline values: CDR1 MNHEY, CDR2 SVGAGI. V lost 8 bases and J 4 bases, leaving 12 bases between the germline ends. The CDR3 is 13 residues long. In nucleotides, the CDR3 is TGTGCCAGCCGCCTGGAGGTGTACAATGAGCAGTTCTTC. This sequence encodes CASRLEVYNEQFF.

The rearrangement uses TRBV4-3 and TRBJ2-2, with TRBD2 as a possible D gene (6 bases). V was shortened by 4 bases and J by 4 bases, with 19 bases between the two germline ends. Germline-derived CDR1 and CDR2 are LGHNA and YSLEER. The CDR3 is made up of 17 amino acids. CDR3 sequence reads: CASSLFYYLGGTGELFF. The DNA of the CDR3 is TGCGCCAGCAGCCTCTTTTACTATTTGGGAGGCACCGGGGAGCTGTTTTTT.

CDR3 DNA sequence: TGTGCCAGCAGTTACCTGACAGGGGGCAGGTCTGAAGCTTTCTTT. It codes for CASSYLTGGRSEAFF. This rearrangement joins TRBV6-5 to TRBJ1-1; 10 bases agree with TRBD1. The CDR3 consists of 15 residues. Germline V gene lookup returns CDR1 MNHEY and CDR2 SVGAGI. V lost 2 bases and J lost 6; bases outside the gene matches: 6.

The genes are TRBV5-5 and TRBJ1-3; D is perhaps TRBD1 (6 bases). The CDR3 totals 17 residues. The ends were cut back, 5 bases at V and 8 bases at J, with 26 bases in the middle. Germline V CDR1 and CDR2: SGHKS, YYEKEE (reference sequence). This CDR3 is CASSLIYGTRIRDTIYF. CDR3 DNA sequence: TGTGCCAGCAGTCTAATCTACGGGACAAGGATTAGGGACACCATATATTTT.

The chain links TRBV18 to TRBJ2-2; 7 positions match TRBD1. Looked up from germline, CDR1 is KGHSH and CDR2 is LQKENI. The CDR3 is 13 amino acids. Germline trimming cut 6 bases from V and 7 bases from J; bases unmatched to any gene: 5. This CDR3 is CASSTGFDGELFF. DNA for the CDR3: TGTGCCAGCTCGACAGGGTTCGACGGGGAGCTGTTTTTT.

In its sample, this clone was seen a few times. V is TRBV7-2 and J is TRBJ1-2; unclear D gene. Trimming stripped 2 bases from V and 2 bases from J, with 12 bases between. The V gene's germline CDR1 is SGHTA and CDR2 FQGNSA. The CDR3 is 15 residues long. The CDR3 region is CASSLTVVGNYGYTF. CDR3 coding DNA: TGTGCCAGCAGCTTAACAGTGGTTGGGAACTATGGCTACACCTTC. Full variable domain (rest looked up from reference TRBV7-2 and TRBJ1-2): GAGVSQSPSNKVTEKGKDVELRCDPISGHTALYWYRQSLGQGLEFLIYFQGNSAPDKSGLPSDRFSAERTGGSVSTLTIQRTQQEDSAVYLCASSLTVVGNYGYTFGSGTRLTVV.

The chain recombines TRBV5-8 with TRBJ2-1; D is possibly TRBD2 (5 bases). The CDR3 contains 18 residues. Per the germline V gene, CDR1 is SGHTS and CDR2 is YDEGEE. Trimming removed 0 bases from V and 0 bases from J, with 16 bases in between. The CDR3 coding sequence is TGTGCCAGCAGCTTGGAATTTCTAGCCACAAGCTCCTACAATGAGCAGTTCTTC. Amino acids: CASSLEFLATSSYNEQFF.

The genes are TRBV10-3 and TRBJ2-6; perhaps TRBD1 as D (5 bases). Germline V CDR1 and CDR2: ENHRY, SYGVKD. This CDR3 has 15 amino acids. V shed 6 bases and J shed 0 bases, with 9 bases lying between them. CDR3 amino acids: CAISGHRSGANVLTF. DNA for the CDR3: TGTGCCATCAGCGGACATCGCTCTGGGGCCAACGTCCTGACTTTC.

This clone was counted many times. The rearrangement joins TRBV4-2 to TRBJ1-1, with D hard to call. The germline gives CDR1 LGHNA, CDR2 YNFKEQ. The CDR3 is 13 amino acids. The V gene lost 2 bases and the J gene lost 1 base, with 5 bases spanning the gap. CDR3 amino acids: CASSQLRNTEAFF. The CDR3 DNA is TGTGCCAGCAGCCAATTGAGGAACACTGAAGCTTTCTTT.